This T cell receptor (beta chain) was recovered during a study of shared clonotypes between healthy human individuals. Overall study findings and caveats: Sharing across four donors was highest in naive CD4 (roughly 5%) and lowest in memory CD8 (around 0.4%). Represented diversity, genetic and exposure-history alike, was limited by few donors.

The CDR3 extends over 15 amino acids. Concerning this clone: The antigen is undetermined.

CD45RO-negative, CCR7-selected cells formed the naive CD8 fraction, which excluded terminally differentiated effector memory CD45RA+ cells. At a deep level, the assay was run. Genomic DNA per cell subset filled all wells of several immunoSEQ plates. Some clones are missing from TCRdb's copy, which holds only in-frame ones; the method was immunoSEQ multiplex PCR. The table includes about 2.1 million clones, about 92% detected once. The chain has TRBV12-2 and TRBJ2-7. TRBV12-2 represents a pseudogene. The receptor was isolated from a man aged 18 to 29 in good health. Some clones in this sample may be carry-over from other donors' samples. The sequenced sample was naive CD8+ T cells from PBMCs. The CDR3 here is CASRLGGVMGSDQYF. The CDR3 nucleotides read TGTGCAAGTCGCTTAGGAGGGGTGATGGGGTCAGACCAGTACTTC.